This T cell receptor beta chain was recorded in a study of glioma-infiltrating T cells. The study's findings and limits: Gliomas, especially low-grade, showed above-expected tissue-blood divergence; non-neoplastic patients showed below.

TCR alpha and beta CDR3 regions were amplified from RNA using iRepertoire nested multiplex PCR. One entry per CDR3 protein, called by TCRdb with MiXCR from the multiplex PCR reads. The sample shows fewer than 250,000 distinct CDR3 sequences, approximately 30% of them seen only once. This CDR3 contains 15 residues. The germline CDR1 and CDR2 sequences are SGHRS and YFSETQ. V gave up 3 bases and J gave up 6 bases; unmatched junction bases: 3. On this clonotype itself: Its specificity is unknown.

The rearrangement uses TRBV5-1 and TRBJ2-1; 13 bases line up with TRBD2. Sequencing was done on a sample of glioma tissue, nonneoplastic brain tissue, or PBMCs (not recorded which). The clonotype originates from a human donor with low-grade glioma or glioblastoma, undergoing nonglioma brain surgery, or in good health (not recorded which). The DNA for the CDR3 is TGCGCCAGCAGCTCAGGGACTAGCGGGACCAATGAGCAGTTCTTC. Its translation: CASSSGTSGTNEQFF.